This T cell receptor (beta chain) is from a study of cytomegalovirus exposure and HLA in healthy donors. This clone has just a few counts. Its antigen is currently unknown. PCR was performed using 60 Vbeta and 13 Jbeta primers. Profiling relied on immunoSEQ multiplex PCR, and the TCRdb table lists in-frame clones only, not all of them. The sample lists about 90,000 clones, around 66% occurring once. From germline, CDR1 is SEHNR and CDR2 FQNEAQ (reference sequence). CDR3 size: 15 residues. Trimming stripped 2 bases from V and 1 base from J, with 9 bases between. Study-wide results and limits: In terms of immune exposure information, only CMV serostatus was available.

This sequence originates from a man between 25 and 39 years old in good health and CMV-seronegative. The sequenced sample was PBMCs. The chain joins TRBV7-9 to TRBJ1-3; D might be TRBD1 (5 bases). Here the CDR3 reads CASSLIRGSGNTIYF. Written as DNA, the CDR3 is TGTGCCAGCAGCTTAATTAGGGGTTCTGGAAACACCATATATTTT.